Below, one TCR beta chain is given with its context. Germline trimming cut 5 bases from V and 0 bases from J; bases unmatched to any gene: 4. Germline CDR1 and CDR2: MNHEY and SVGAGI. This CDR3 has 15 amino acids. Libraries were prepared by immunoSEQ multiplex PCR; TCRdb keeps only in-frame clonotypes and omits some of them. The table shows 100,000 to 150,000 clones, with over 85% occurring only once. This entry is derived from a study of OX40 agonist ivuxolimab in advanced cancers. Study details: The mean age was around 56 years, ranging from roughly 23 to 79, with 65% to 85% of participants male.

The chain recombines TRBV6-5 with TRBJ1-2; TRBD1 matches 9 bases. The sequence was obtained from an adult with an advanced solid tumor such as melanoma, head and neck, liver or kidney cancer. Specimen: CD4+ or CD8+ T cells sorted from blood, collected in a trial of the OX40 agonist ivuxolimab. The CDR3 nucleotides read TGTGCCAGCAGTCCGACAGGGGGTGCTAACTATGGCTACACCTTC. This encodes CASSPTGGANYGYTF.